Here is one T cell receptor (beta chain) with its context. The antigen is unknown. TCRdb independently ran MiXCR on the reads; one entry per CDR3 protein. The table has about 440,000 distinct CDR3 sequences, approximately 30% seen once. Germline values: CDR1 MGHRA, CDR2 YSYEKL. This CDR3 is 22 amino acids long. The V gene end was trimmed by 0 bases and the J gene end by 2 bases; junction bases not matched to a gene: 22. The data belong to a study of T cell repertoires in cytomegalovirus infection. About the study: Public TCR beta signatures were indicative of both CMV infection and a matching HLA type.

Broader study findings: Pooled public TCR beta family frequency picked out CMV carriers with the relevant HLA. The study found HLA-C-restricted CMV-specific TCR beta clonotypes dominating the ex vivo response.

The TCR originated in a human donor in good health (CMV status not recorded). Some clones in this sample may be carry-over from other donors' samples. Specimen: PBMCs. The chain has TRBV4-1 and TRBJ2-3; TRBD2 matches 8 bases. The CDR3 DNA reads TGCGCCAGCAGCCAAGATATTGTTTTGCTAGCGGGCGGGTTCAGGGACACAGATACGCAGTATTTT. Its protein product is CASSQDIVLLAGGFRDTDTQYF.